This T cell receptor beta chain was recovered during a study of blood T cell repertoires in COVID-19. Across the whole study: The United States, Italy and Spain were the sources of the acute and convalescent COVID-19 samples. From T cells, B-cell-depleted T cells, or PBMCs came the material, which was cDNA or gDNA.

As handled by the study authors: Reference gene primer amplification yielded estimated nucleated cell counts. Assay: immunoSEQ multiplex PCR; the TCRdb copy retains only in-frame clones and omits some. V and J calls plus clone size are reproduced from that table; the DNA served to infer D and trimming. The table includes under 150,000 clones, 84% detected once. The CDR3 runs 15 residues. CDR1 is WNHNN, CDR2 SYGVQD, per germline (reference sequence). Trimming removed 3 bases at V and 2 bases at J, with 14 bases between. This clone was seen more than once but under ten times. The rearrangement joins TRBV10-1 to TRBJ2-7; tentative D call: TRBD1 (6 bases). The sequencing sample was made of peripheral blood. The TCR originated in a woman older than 75 with acute or convalescent COVID-19. The CDR3 is CASSDLRDKTYEQYF. The DNA for the CDR3 is TGCGCCAGCAGTGACCTCCGGGACAAAACCTACGAGCAGTACTTC.